Below, 17 T cell receptor beta chains from the same sample are listed, as sequenced in a study of a mutant IDH1 vaccine in newly diagnosed glioma. The data were produced by immunoSEQ multiplex PCR, yet TCRdb's version contains in-frame clones alone and is incomplete. The sample has about 67,000 clones, 65% to 85% seen once. This sample's time point: baseline, week 1 (first vaccination visit). Noted treatment: pre-vaccination baseline after standard-of-care therapy. This material consisted of peripheral blood mononuclear cells (PBMCs), taken from a glioma patient treated with radiotherapy, temozolomide or both. Source of these receptors: a woman between 18 and 30 years old with glioma. Some clones in this sample may be carry-over from other donors' samples.

The rearrangement uses TRBV5-6 and TRBJ2-3, with TRBD1 matching 7 bases. Looked up from germline, CDR1 is SGHDT and CDR2 is YYEEEE. The V segment lost 3 bases and the J segment 1 base; nucleotides outside the gene matches: 11. The length of the CDR3 is 17 residues. The CDR3: CASSSARTGDRTDTQYF. CDR3 coding DNA: TGTGCCAGCAGCTCAGCCCGGACAGGAGACCGCACAGATACGCAGTATTTT.

This sequence joins TRBV5-1 and TRBJ2-5; TRBD2 matches 10 bases. Looked up from germline, CDR1 is SGHRS and CDR2 is YFSETQ. With 7 bases clipped from V and 5 bases from J, the junction kept 11 bases outside the gene matches. The CDR3 totals 15 residues. The DNA of the CDR3 is TGCGCCAGCGTACGGTCTAGCGGGAGTTTGGAGACCCAGTACTTC. It specifies CASVRSSGSLETQYF.

In this sample, this clone turned up once. The rearrangement joins TRBV19 to TRBJ2-5; 15 bases are a match to TRBD2. This CDR3 contains 16 residues. Unmatched junction bases numbered 3, after V lost 5 bases and J lost 2 bases. Germline V gene data show CDR1 as LNHDA and CDR2 as SQIVND (reference sequence). Here the CDR3 reads CASSYGLAGGQETQYF. CDR3 nucleotide sequence: TGTGCCAGTAGTTATGGACTAGCGGGGGGGCAAGAGACCCAGTACTTC.

V is TRBV7-6 and J is TRBJ2-7; D gene ambiguous. Per the germline V gene, CDR1 is SGHVS and CDR2 is FNYEAQ. CDR3 length equals 14 residues. V lost 4 bases, J lost 1 base, and 11 bases lay in between. CDR3 region: CASSSPDDSYEQYF. The CDR3 DNA follows: TGTGCCAGCAGCTCCCCGGATGATTCCTACGAGCAGTACTTC. Full variable domain (rest looked up from reference TRBV7-6 and TRBJ2-7): GAGVSQSPRYKVTKRGQDVALRCDPISGHVSLYWYRQALGQGPEFLTYFNYEAQQDKSGLPNDRFSAERPEGSISTLTIQRTEQRDSAMYRCASSSPDDSYEQYFGPGTRLTVT.

The chain employs TRBV29-1 and TRBJ2-7; perhaps TRBD2 as D (5 bases). CDR1 and CDR2 (germline): SQVTM, ANQGSEA. This CDR3 region has 11 residues. The V end lost 0 bases, the J end lost 7 bases, and 7 bases lay between the germline ends. Here the CDR3 reads CSVEDPGEQYF. CDR3 DNA sequence: TGCAGCGTTGAAGATCCGGGGGAGCAGTACTTC.

The rearrangement uses TRBV6-5 and TRBJ1-5; no clear D. CDR1 and CDR2 (germline): MNHEY, SVGAGI. The V gene lost 2 bases and the J gene lost 5 bases, with 7 bases spanning the gap. CDR3 length equals 13 residues. The CDR3 DNA reads TGTGCCAGCAGTTACGATGGGTATCAGCCCCAGCATTTT. Its protein is CASSYDGYQPQHF.

The rearrangement joins TRBV13 to TRBJ2-7; perhaps TRBD2 as D (5 bases). Germline V gene sequence: CDR1 PRHDT, CDR2 FYEKMQ (reference sequence). CDR3 length equals 13 residues. Trimming removed 8 bases from V and 0 bases from J, with 11 bases in between. Here the CDR3 DNA reads TGTGCCAGCGCTGACGGGATCTCCTACGAGCAGTACTTC. Translating it yields CASADGISYEQYF.

This sequence joins TRBV21-1 and TRBJ2-1; the D call TRBD2 from the table was never checked on the DNA. TRBV21-1 is recorded as a pseudogene. There are 16 residues in the CDR3. CDR3 bases: TGTGCCAGCAGCAAAGTAGGACTAGCGGGGGAGTACCAGCAGTTCTTC. Translation gives CASSKVGLAGEYQQFF.

The CDR3 region is CASQTGVNTGELFF. CDR3 DNA sequence: TGTGCCAGCCAGACAGGGGTGAACACCGGGGAGCTGTTTTTT. This chain connects TRBV6-1 to TRBJ2-2; 8 nucleotides align to TRBD1. The CDR3 contains 14 residues. After removal of 8 bases from V and 1 base from J, the junction contained 3 bases not matched to a gene. Germline CDR1 and CDR2: MNHNS and SASEGT.

This sequence joins TRBV5-6 and TRBJ2-7; a weak D match, TRBD1 (5 bases). The V and J ends lost 3 bases and 6 bases respectively, with 19 bases between them. The CDR3 totals 15 residues. The germline gives CDR1 SGHDT, CDR2 YYEEEE. CDR3 sequence reads: CASSYSGRASSEQYF. The DNA of the CDR3 is TGTGCCAGCAGCTACTCGGGCAGGGCCTCTAGCGAGCAGTACTTC.

The rearrangement uses TRBV7-9 and TRBJ2-3; perhaps TRBD1 as D (6 bases). The CDR3 consists of 15 residues. V was clipped by 3 bases and J by 6 bases, with 16 bases between them. CDR1 is SEHNR and CDR2 is FQNEAQ in the germline V gene (reference sequence). The CDR3 region has the DNA TGTGCCAGCAGCTTTGTCACAGGGTCTTCCGATACGCAGTATTTT. Its protein is CASSFVTGSSDTQYF. Filled out from reference TRBV7-9 and TRBJ2-3, the complete variable domain reads DTGVSQNPRHKITKRGQNVTFRCDPISEHNRLYWYRQTLGQGPEFLTYFQNEAQLEKSRLLSDRFSAERPKGSFSTLEIQRTEQGDSAMYLCASSFVTGSSDTQYFGPGTRLTVL.

The V and J genes are TRBV4-3 and TRBJ2-5; TRBD2 matches 10 bases. This CDR3 spans 16 amino acids. Germline V lookup: CDR1 LGHNA, CDR2 YSLEER. Losses at the gene ends were 1 base for V and 1 base for J; bases not matched to a gene: 3. CDR3: CASSQGTSGIQETQYF. The CDR3 nucleotides are TGCGCCAGCAGCCAAGGGACTAGCGGCATCCAAGAGACCCAGTACTTC.

The sample holds a few counts of this clone. This sequence joins TRBV7-2 and TRBJ1-5, with 7 bases aligning to TRBD1. This CDR3 contains 14 residues. Germline V gene sequence: CDR1 SGHTA, CDR2 FQGNSA. V trimming: 6 bases; J trimming: 7 bases; junction bases outside the gene matches: 9. The CDR3 bases are TGTGCCAGCAGTCCCCGACAGGGACGACAGCCCCAGCATTTT. As protein: CASSPRQGRQPQHF.

The genes are TRBV6-5 and TRBJ2-1; weak D call: TRBD2 (6 bases). Germline V CDR1 and CDR2: MNHEY, SVGAGI. The V gene lost 5 bases and the J gene lost 5 bases, with 10 bases spanning the gap. CDR3 length: 13 amino acids. Here the CDR3 DNA reads TGTGCCAGCAGTCGGGGGACCGACAATGAGCAGTTCTTC. Amino acids: CASSRGTDNEQFF.

The rearrangement links TRBV6-6 to TRBJ1-1; possible D gene TRBD1, 5 bases. Germline loops: CDR1 MNHNY, CDR2 SVGAGI (reference sequence). The CDR3 runs to 13 residues. With 6 bases removed from V and 1 base from J, the gap between germline ends came to 9 bases. The chain's CDR3 is CASSSRENTEAFF. CDR3 nucleotides: TGTGCCAGCAGCTCCAGGGAGAACACTGAAGCTTTCTTT.

The chain recombines TRBV30 with TRBJ1-1, with D perhaps TRBD1 (6 bases). The ends were cut back, 3 bases at V and 4 bases at J, with 6 bases in the middle. The CDR3 covers 11 residues. Germline CDR1 GTSNPN, CDR2 SVGIG (reference sequence). CDR3 nucleotides: TGTGCCTGGAGGGGGGCCACTGAAGCTTTCTTT. Translation: CAWRGATEAFF.

The rearrangement uses TRBV9 and TRBJ1-3, with no clear D. The CDR3 consists of 12 residues. Looked up from germline, CDR1 is SGDLS and CDR2 is YYNGEE. The V end lost 5 bases, the J end lost 4 bases, and 7 bases lay between the germline ends. The CDR3 loop reads CASSAQGNTIYF. DNA for the CDR3: TGTGCCAGCAGTGCACAGGGAAACACCATATATTTT.